This TCR beta chain originates from a study of OX40 agonist ivuxolimab in advanced cancers. Looking at the study overall: Earlier anti-PD-1, anti-PD-L1 or anti-CTLA-4 therapy was permitted; over 35% had received some.

V lost 5 bases and J lost 5; bases outside the gene matches: 5. The germline V gene has CDR1 SGHDT and CDR2 YYEEEE. This CDR3 has 15 residues. Clones were read by immunoSEQ multiplex PCR, and TCRdb kept only the in-frame ones, dropping some. The table lists 90,000 to 100,000 clones, about 88% of them singletons. A word on this clone: Its antigen is currently unknown.

Study-level findings and limits: Not determined was the antigen specificity of the expanded peripheral T cells.

The chain couples TRBV5-6 to TRBJ1-4; 11 nucleotides agree with TRBD1. The sequence derives from an adult with an advanced solid tumor such as melanoma, head and neck, liver or kidney cancer. This material consisted of CD4+ or CD8+ T cells sorted from blood, taken in a trial of the OX40 agonist ivuxolimab. The CDR3 protein is CASSRRTGGNEKLFF. For the CDR3, the DNA is TGTGCCAGCAGTAGGCGGACAGGGGGCAATGAAAAACTGTTTTTT.